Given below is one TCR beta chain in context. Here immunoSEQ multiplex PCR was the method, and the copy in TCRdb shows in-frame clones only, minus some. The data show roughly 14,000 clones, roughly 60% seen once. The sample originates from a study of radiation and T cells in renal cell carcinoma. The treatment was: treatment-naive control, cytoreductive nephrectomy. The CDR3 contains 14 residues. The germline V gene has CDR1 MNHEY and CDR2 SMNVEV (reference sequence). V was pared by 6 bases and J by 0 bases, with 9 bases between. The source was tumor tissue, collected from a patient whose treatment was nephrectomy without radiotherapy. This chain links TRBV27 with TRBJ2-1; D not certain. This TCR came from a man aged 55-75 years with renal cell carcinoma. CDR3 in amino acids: CASRPGRSYNEQFF. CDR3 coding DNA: TGTGCCAGCAGGCCTGGCCGCTCCTACAATGAGCAGTTCTTC.